This T cell receptor (beta chain) was observed in a study of control samples from healthy donors and cancer patients. Clones were read by immunoSEQ multiplex PCR, and TCRdb kept only the in-frame ones, dropping some. This table has about 150,000 clones, 75% to 95% appearing once. This CDR3 contains 14 residues. Germline V gene lookup returns CDR1 MDHEN and CDR2 SYDVKM. The germline V and J ends were trimmed by 6 bases and 2 bases, with 13 bases remaining between them. The receptor's source is a man between 25 and 39 years old in good health. Sequencing input: blood. This sequence joins TRBV28 and TRBJ1-1; a possible D gene is TRBD1 (5 bases). CDR3 DNA sequence: TGTGCCAGCAGCCCCGGGACGGATAACACTGAAGCTTTCTTT. As protein: CASSPGTDNTEAFF.